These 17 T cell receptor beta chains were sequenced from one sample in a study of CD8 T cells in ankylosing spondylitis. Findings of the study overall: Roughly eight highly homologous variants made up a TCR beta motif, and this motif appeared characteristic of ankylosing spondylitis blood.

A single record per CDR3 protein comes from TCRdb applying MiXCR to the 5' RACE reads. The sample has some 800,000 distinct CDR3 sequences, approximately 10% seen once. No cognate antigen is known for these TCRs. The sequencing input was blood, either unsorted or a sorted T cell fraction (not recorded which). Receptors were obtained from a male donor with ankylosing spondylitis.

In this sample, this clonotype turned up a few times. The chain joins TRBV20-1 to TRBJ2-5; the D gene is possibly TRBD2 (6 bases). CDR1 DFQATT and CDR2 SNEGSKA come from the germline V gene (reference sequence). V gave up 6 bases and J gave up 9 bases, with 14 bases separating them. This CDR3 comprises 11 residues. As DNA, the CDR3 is TGCAGTGCGTGGGGGGTGGTGGCCCAGTACTTC. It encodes CSAWGVVAQYF.

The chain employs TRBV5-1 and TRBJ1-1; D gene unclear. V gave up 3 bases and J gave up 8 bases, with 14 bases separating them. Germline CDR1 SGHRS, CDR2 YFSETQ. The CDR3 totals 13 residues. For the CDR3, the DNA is TGCGCCAGCAGCTCAAACATGGGTATGGAAGCTTTCTTT. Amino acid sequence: CASSSNMGMEAFF.

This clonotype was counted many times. The CDR3, as DNA: TGTGCCACCATGGCCCGTCGACAGGGGCGCTACACCTTC. Protein product: CATMARRQGRYTF. The J gene is TRBJ1-2, the V gene TRBV2, with 8 bases matching TRBD1. CDR3 length: 13 amino acids. Germline trimming cut 10 bases from V and 9 bases from J; bases unmatched to any gene: 13. Germline V lookup: CDR1 SNHLY, CDR2 FYNNEI.

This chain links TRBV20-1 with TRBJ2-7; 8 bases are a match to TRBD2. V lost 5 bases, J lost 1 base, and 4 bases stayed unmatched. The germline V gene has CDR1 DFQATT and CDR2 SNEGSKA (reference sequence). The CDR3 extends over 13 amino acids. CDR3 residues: CSADRGGSYEQYF. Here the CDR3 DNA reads TGCAGTGCTGACCGCGGGGGGTCCTACGAGCAGTACTTC.

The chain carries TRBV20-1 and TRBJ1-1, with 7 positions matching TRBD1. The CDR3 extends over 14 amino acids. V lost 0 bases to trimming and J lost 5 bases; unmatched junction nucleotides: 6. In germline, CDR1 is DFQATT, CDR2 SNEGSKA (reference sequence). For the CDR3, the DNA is TGCAGTGCTAGAGACAGACAGGGAGGGACTGAAGCTTTCTTT. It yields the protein CSARDRQGGTEAFF.

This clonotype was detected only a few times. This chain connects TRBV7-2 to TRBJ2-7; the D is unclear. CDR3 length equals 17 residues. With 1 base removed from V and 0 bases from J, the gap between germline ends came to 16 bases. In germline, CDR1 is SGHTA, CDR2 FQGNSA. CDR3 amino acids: CASSLVGSRVSSYEQYF. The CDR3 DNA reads TGTGCCAGCAGCTTAGTAGGTAGTCGGGTTAGCTCCTACGAGCAGTACTTC. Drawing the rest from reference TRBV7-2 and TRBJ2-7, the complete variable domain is GAGVSQSPSNKVTEKGKDVELRCDPISGHTALYWYRQSLGQGLEFLIYFQGNSAPDKSGLPSDRFSAERTGGSVSTLTIQRTQQEDSAVYLCASSLVGSRVSSYEQYFGPGTRLTVT.

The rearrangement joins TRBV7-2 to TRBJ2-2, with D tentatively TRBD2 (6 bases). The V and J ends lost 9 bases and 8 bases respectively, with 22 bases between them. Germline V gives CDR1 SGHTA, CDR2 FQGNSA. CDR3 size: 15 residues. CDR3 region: CARSGRGRFEGELFF. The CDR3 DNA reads TGTGCCAGATCGGGCCGGGGGAGATTTGAAGGGGAGCTGTTTTTT. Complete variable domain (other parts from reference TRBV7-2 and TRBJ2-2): GAGVSQSPSNKVTEKGKDVELRCDPISGHTALYWYRQSLGQGLEFLIYFQGNSAPDKSGLPSDRFSAERTGGSVSTLTIQRTQQEDSAVYLCARSGRGRFEGELFFGEGSRLTVL.

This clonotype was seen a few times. CDR3 loop: CASKSANFQETQYF. The CDR3, as DNA: TGTGCCAGCAAATCAGCGAATTTCCAAGAGACCCAGTACTTC. The J gene is TRBJ2-5, the V gene TRBV6-1; no definite D call. The ends were cut back, 7 bases at V and 1 base at J, with 13 bases in the middle. There are 14 residues in the CDR3. CDR1 MNHNS and CDR2 SASEGT come from the germline V gene.

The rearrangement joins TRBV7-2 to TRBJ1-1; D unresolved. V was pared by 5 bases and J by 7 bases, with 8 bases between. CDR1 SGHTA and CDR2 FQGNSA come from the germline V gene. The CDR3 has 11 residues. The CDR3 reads CASSPTLEAFF. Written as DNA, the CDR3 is TGTGCCAGCAGCCCCACACTTGAAGCTTTCTTT.

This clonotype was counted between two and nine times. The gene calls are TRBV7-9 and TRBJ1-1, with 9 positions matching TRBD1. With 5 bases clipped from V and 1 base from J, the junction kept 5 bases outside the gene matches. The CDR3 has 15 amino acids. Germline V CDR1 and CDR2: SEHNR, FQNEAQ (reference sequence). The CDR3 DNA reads TGTGCCAGCAGCAATCGGGACAGGGAGAACACTGAAGCTTTCTTT. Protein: CASSNRDRENTEAFF.

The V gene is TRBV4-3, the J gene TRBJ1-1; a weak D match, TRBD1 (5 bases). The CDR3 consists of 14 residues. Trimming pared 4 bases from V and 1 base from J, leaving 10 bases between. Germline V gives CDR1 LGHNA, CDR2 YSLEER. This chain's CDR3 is CASSRVGGNTEAFF. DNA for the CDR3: TGCGCCAGCAGCCGAGTGGGGGGGAACACTGAAGCTTTCTTT.

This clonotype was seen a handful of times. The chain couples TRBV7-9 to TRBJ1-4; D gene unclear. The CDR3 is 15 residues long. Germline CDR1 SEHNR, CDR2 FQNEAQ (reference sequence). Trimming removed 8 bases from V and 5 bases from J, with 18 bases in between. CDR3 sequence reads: CASSPGRLENEKLFF. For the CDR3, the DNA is TGTGCCAGCTCCCCCGGGCGACTCGAAAATGAAAAACTGTTTTTT.

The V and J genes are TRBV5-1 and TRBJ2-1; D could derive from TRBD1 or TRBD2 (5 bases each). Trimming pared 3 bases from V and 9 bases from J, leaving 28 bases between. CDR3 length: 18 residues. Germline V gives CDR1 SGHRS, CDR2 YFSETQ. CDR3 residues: CASSWSLGPDTSSGEQFF. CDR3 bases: TGCGCCAGCAGCTGGAGCCTGGGACCCGATACTTCAAGCGGTGAGCAGTTCTTC.

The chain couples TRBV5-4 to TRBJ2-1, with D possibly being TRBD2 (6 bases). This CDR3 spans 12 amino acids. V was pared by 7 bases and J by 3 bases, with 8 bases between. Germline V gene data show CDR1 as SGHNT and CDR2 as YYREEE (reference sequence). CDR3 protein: CASAGLYNEQFF. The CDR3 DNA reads TGTGCCAGCGCGGGGCTCTACAATGAGCAGTTCTTC. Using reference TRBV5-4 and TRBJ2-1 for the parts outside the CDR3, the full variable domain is ETGVTQSPTHLIKTRGQQVTLRCSSQSGHNTVSWYQQALGQGPQFIFQYYREEENGRGNFPPRFSGLQFPNYSSELNVNALELDDSALYLCASAGLYNEQFFGPGTRLTVL.

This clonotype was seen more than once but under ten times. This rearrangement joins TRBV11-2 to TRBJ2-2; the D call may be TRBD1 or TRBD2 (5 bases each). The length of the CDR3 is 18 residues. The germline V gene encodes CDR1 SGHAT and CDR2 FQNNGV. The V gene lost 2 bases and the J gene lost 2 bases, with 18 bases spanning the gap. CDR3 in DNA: TGTGCCAGCAGCTTAAGGTGGGGGACCGGCAGAAACACCGGGGAGCTGTTTTTT. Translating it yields CASSLRWGTGRNTGELFF.

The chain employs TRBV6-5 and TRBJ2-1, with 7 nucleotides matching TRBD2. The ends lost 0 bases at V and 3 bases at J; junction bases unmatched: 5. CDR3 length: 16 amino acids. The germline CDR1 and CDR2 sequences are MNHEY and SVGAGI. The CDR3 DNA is TGTGCCAGCAGTTACTCGAGAGGGAGGGACTACAATGAGCAGTTCTTC. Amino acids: CASSYSRGRDYNEQFF.

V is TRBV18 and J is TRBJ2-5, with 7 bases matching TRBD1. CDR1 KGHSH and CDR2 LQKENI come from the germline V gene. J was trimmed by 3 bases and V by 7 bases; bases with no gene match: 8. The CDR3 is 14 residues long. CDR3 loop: CASYLDRVEETQYF. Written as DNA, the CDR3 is TGTGCCAGCTACTTAGACAGGGTGGAAGAGACCCAGTACTTC.